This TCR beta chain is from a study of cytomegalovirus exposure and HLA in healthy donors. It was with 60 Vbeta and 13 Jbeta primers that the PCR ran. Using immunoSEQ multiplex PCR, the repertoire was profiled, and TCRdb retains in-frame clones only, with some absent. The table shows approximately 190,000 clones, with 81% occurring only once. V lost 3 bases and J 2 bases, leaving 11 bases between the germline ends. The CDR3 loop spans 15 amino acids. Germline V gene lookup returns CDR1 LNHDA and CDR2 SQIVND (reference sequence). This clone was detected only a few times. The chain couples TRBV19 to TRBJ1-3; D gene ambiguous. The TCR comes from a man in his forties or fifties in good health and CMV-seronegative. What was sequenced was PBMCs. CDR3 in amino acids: CASSITVTPGNTIYF. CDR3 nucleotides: TGTGCCAGTAGTATTACGGTAACCCCTGGAAACACCATATATTTT. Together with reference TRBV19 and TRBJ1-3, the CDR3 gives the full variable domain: DGGITQSPKYLFRKEGQNVTLSCEQNLNHDAMYWYRQDPGQGLRLIYYSQIVNDFQKGDIAEGYSVSREKKESFPLTVTSAQKNPTAFYLCASSITVTPGNTIYFGEGSWLTVV.